One sample yielded the 13 T cell receptor beta chains listed below, sequenced in a study of cytotoxic CD8 clonotypes in ibrutinib-treated CLL. Sequenced by immunoSEQ multiplex PCR; TCRdb stores in-frame clones only, minus some. The sample lists around 200,000 clones; approximately 70% were seen once. Sequencing used PBMCs, obtained after 12 months of ibrutinib treatment. The receptors come from a human donor with chronic lymphocytic leukemia.

This sequence joins TRBV29-1 and TRBJ2-7, with 7 bases lining up with TRBD1. With 7 bases clipped from V and 3 bases from J, the junction kept 6 bases outside the gene matches. Per the germline V gene, CDR1 is SQVTM and CDR2 is ANQGSEA. This CDR3 is 12 amino acids long. The CDR3 loop is CSAGQVFYEQYF. The CDR3 DNA follows: TGCAGCGCTGGACAGGTGTTCTACGAGCAGTACTTC.

This clone has just a few counts. The gene calls are TRBV7-2 and TRBJ2-7; 8 positions agree with TRBD1. The CDR3 has 14 amino acids. Germline CDR1 and CDR2: SGHTA and FQGNSA. V was pared by 5 bases and J by 4 bases, with 7 bases of the junction left unmatched. CDR3 sequence: CASSHAGGGYEQYF. The DNA for the CDR3 is TGTGCCAGCAGCCACGCAGGGGGCGGGTACGAGCAGTACTTC.

This chain joins TRBV19 and TRBJ1-2; TRBD1 might be the D (5 bases). The CDR3 is 15 amino acids. V was cut by 11 bases and J by 5 bases, with 24 bases left in between. Germline assignment: CDR1 LNHDA and CDR2 SQIVND (reference sequence). The CDR3 region has the DNA TGTGCCGGCAAATCGACGGGACGGGATTGGTATGGCTACACCTTC. Protein product: CAGKSTGRDWYGYTF.

The V call is TRBV11-3, the J call TRBJ1-1, with no clear D. Germline-derived CDR1 and CDR2 are SGHNT and YENEEA. Trimming pared 5 bases from V and 11 bases from J, leaving 6 bases between. The CDR3 has 9 amino acids. The CDR3 is CASSPGAFF. CDR3 DNA: TGTGCCAGCAGCCCTGGGGCTTTCTTT.

This clone was counted once. CDR3 DNA sequence: TGTGCCAGCAGTACCAGAAGATACGAGCAGTACTTC. This translates into CASSTRRYEQYF. The chain carries TRBV6-6 and TRBJ2-7; D gene uncertain. Trimming cost V 5 bases and J 4 bases, with 9 bases left between them. Germline CDR1 reads MNHNY; CDR2 reads SVGAGI (reference sequence). CDR3 length: 12 amino acids.

V gene TRBV19 combines with J gene TRBJ1-2; D is possibly TRBD1 (6 bases). This CDR3 spans 15 amino acids. Germline V gives CDR1 LNHDA, CDR2 SQIVND (reference sequence). The ends were cut back, 3 bases at V and 1 base at J, with 12 bases in the middle. The chain's CDR3 is CASSIQGTINYGYTF. Here the CDR3 DNA reads TGTGCCAGTAGTATCCAGGGGACCATTAACTATGGCTACACCTTC.

This chain uses TRBV19 with TRBJ2-6; 7 nucleotides match TRBD1. This CDR3 is built from 18 residues. V was clipped by 5 bases and J by 0 bases; unmatched bases: 10. Germline CDR1 is LNHDA and CDR2 is SQIVND (reference sequence). DNA of the CDR3: TGTGCCAGTAGTGGCCTGACAGGGTTAAACTCTGGGGCCAACGTCCTGACTTTC. It codes for CASSGLTGLNSGANVLTF.

This chain connects TRBV28 to TRBJ2-5; TRBD2 might be the D (7 bases). CDR1 and CDR2 from the germline V gene are MDHEN and SYDVKM. The V end was cut by 3 bases, the J end by 6 bases, with 14 bases between. This CDR3 comprises 14 residues. Written as DNA, the CDR3 is TGTGCCAGCAGTTTGCGCGGGGGCGGACAGACCCAGTACTTC. Protein sequence: CASSLRGGGQTQYF.

The genes are TRBV7-2 and TRBJ2-2; D not resolved. Between the trimmed V and J ends, which lost 3 bases and 5 bases, there was a span of 4 bases. This CDR3 comprises 12 residues. The germline CDR1 and CDR2 sequences are SGHTA and FQGNSA. CDR3 sequence: CASSFATGELFF. DNA for the CDR3: TGTGCCAGCAGCTTCGCAACCGGGGAGCTGTTTTTT.

This chain links TRBV4-3 with TRBJ1-3; D remains ambiguous. Germline CDR1 reads LGHNA; CDR2 reads YSLEER. The CDR3 sequence is 16 residues long. V was clipped by 0 bases and J by 0 bases, with 9 bases between them. The CDR3, as DNA: TGCGCCAGCAGCCAAGATTGGTTACTCTCTGGAAACACCATATATTTT. Translating it yields CASSQDWLLSGNTIYF.

This chain links TRBV7-6 with TRBJ1-2; D remains ambiguous. Trimming took off 2 bases at V and 0 bases at J, with 10 bases between the two ends. Germline-derived CDR1 and CDR2 are SGHVS and FNYEAQ. The CDR3 has 15 amino acids. CDR3 nucleotides: TGTGCCAGCAGCTTATCATATCAGGCTAACTATGGCTACACCTTC. Protein: CASSLSYQANYGYTF.

The sample holds a few counts of this clone. The J gene is TRBJ1-2, the V gene TRBV27; 9 positions agree with TRBD1. This CDR3 is 14 amino acids long. Germline CDR1 is MNHEY and CDR2 is SMNVEV (reference sequence). V shed 2 bases, J shed 3 bases, and the junction held 1 base outside the gene matches. CDR3 protein: CASSLRTGDYGYTF. For the CDR3, the DNA is TGTGCCAGCAGTTTACGGACAGGGGACTATGGCTACACCTTC.

The sample holds many counts of this clone. The chain carries TRBV11-2 and TRBJ1-2; no firm D call. Germline loops: CDR1 SGHAT, CDR2 FQNNGV. V was clipped by 2 bases and J by 0 bases, with 4 bases between them. The CDR3 spans 13 residues. CDR3 DNA sequence: TGTGCCAGCAGCTTACAGGCTAACTATGGCTACACCTTC. Amino acid sequence: CASSLQANYGYTF. The full variable domain, completed using reference TRBV11-2 and TRBJ1-2, is EAGVAQSPRYKIIEKRQSVAFWCNPISGHATLYWYQQILGQGPKLLIQFQNNGVVDDSQLPKDRFSAERLKGVDSTLKIQPAKLEDSAVYLCASSLQANYGYTFGSGTRLTVV.